Listed below are T cell receptor beta chains from one sample, sequenced in a study of regulatory T cells in long-lasting Graves disease. MiXCR was run by TCRdb on the multiplex PCR reads, yielding one entry per CDR3 protein. There are some 430,000 distinct CDR3 sequences in the sample; roughly a fifth occur only once, and about 7% lies in the top ten. The sample here was peripheral blood mononuclear cells (PBMCs), taken when the disease was refractory, from a patient treated with antithyroid drugs. Receptors were obtained from a female donor with Graves disease. CDR3s include the opening cysteine and the closing phenylalanine or tryptophan. Fields, in order: J gene, V gene, D gene, CDR3 length, clone size, CDR3 protein, CDR3 DNA. The D gene is left open where the match is weak. The size field is filled for only some rows; it gives once, few, many or a size class.

>TRBJ2-5|TRBV6-5|-|14|many
CASSYSGPSGTQYF
TGTGCCAGCAGTTACTCGGGCCCCTCGGGGACCCAGTACTTC
>TRBJ2-5|TRBV6-2/TRBV6-3|-|12|many
CASSYPQETQYF
TGTGCCAGCAGTTACCCCCAAGAGACCCAGTACTTC
>TRBJ2-7|TRBV27|TRBD2|14|many
CASSPGVAGSEQYF
TGTGCCAGCAGCCCGGGGGTAGCGGGAAGCGAGCAGTACTTC
>TRBJ1-2|TRBV27|TRBD1|15|-
CASSSWDSSNYGYTF
TGTGCCAGCAGCTCTTGGGACAGTTCTAACTATGGCTACACCTTC
>TRBJ2-7|TRBV28|-|12|many
CASRGSFYEQYF
TGTGCCAGCAGGGGCTCGTTCTACGAGCAGTACTTC
>TRBJ2-5|TRBV19|TRBD1|18|-
CASKPDRGTMNTWETQYF
TGTGCCAGTAAACCGGACAGGGGGACCATGAACACGTGGGAGACCCAGTACTTC
>TRBJ2-7|TRBV6-1|TRBD1|15|few
CASARPDRRSYEQYF
TGTGCCAGCGCCCGCCCGGACAGGCGATCCTACGAGCAGTACTTC
>TRBJ1-1|TRBV11-2|-|14|many
CASSLPPQRTEAFF
TGTGCCAGCAGTCTTCCGCCACAGAGGACTGAAGCTTTCTTT
>TRBJ1-1|TRBV30|-|13|-
CASSPRSGTEAFF
TGTGCCTCCTCCCCTCGGTCGGGTACTGAAGCTTTCTTT
>TRBJ2-7|TRBV6-1|-|14|few
CASTRQGPPYEQYF
TGTGCCAGCACCAGGCAGGGTCCCCCCTACGAGCAGTACTTC
>TRBJ1-2|TRBV20-1|-|15|-
CSASTAGTGGYGYTF
TGCAGTGCTTCCACCGCCGGGACGGGGGGATATGGCTACACCTTC
>TRBJ2-5|TRBV18|-|16|-
CASSQNLATDGETQYF
TGTGCCAGCTCACAAAACTTAGCTACTGACGGGGAGACCCAGTACTTC
>TRBJ2-7|TRBV10-3|TRBD1|13|few
CAISEDRAYEQYF
TGTGCCATCAGTGAGGACAGGGCCTACGAGCAGTACTTC
>TRBJ1-1|TRBV7-3|-|14|-
CASNTGHLNTEAFF
TGTGCCAGCAATACGGGACACCTGAACACTGAAGCTTTCTTT
>TRBJ1-1|TRBV20-1|TRBD1|17|many
CSARAPGQGLSGTEAFF
TGCAGTGCTAGAGCCCCGGGACAGGGCCTGAGTGGCACTGAAGCTTTCTTT
>TRBJ2-7|TRBV28|TRBD2|15|few
CASSLQRGEVSEQYF
TGTGCCAGCAGTTTACAGCGGGGGGAAGTAAGTGAGCAGTACTTC
>TRBJ1-2|TRBV7-9|TRBD1|16|few
CASSGGQGLDLYGYTF
TGTGCCAGCAGCGGGGGACAGGGGCTGGACCTCTATGGCTACACCTTC
>TRBJ1-1|TRBV27|-|21|many
CASSFTGPYRIEPRGDTEAFF
TGTGCCAGCAGTTTTACCGGACCCTACCGCATTGAGCCACGGGGTGACACTGAAGCTTTCTTT
>TRBJ2-7|TRBV19|-|16|-
CASSRTSTGSYYEQYF
TGTGCCAGTAGTCGTACGAGCACAGGGAGCTACTACGAGCAGTACTTC
>TRBJ1-1|TRBV29-1|-|12|-
CSVGGSNTEAFF
TGCAGCGTTGGTGGCAGTAACACTGAAGCTTTCTTT
>TRBJ2-1|TRBV11-2|-|15|-
CASSSELAPGNEQFF
TGTGCCAGCAGCTCGGAACTAGCACCGGGCAATGAGCAGTTCTTC
>TRBJ2-5|TRBV12-3/TRBV12-4|-|13|many
CASSLGDPVTQYF
TGTGCCAGCAGTTTGGGGGATCCGGTGACCCAGTACTTC
>TRBJ2-5|TRBV6-1|-|14|-
CASRQQGPGDTQYF
TGTGCCAGCAGACAACAGGGCCCGGGGGATACCCAGTACTTC
>TRBJ2-2|TRBV6-1|-|13|-
CAAQGGGTGELFF
TGTGCCGCCCAGGGCGGAGGCACCGGGGAGCTGTTTTTT
>TRBJ2-5|TRBV4-3|-|19|few
CASSQARCPRGHNQETQYF
TGCGCCAGCAGCCAAGCCCGTTGTCCCCGGGGGCATAACCAAGAGACCCAGTACTTC
>TRBJ2-5|TRBV9|TRBD2|15|-
CASSALSGTQETQYF
TGTGCCAGCAGCGCACTAAGCGGGACCCAAGAGACCCAGTACTTC
>TRBJ2-6|TRBV28|TRBD2|18|many
CATSAPSGGGSGANVLTF
TGTGCCACCTCGGCGCCTAGCGGGGGGGGTTCTGGGGCCAACGTCCTGACTTTC
>TRBJ1-5|TRBV19|-|15|-
CASSIGHRVNQPQHF
TGTGCCAGTAGTATTGGCCACAGAGTCAATCAGCCCCAGCATTTT
>TRBJ2-2|TRBV13|-|15|few
CASSGGRSRVGELFF
TGTGCCAGCAGCGGGGGACGGAGTCGGGTCGGGGAGCTGTTTTTT
>TRBJ2-4|TRBV12-3/TRBV12-4|TRBD1|15|many
CASSLAGDRGHIQYF
TGTGCCAGCAGTTTAGCTGGGGACAGGGGACACATTCAGTACTTC
>TRBJ1-2|TRBV7-8|-|14|-
CASSSRTVNYGYTF
TGTGCCAGCAGCTCGAGGACGGTAAACTATGGCTACACCTTC
>TRBJ2-5|TRBV4-1|-|14|many
CASSQPWGQETQYF
TGCGCCAGCAGCCAACCTTGGGGTCAGGAGACCCAGTACTTC
>TRBJ2-2|TRBV20-1|-|13|-
CSAKTGNTGELFF
TGCAGTGCCAAGACGGGTAACACCGGGGAGCTGTTTTTT
>TRBJ1-1|TRBV20-1|TRBD1|15|many
CSAGKTGYANTEAFF
TGCAGTGCCGGAAAGACAGGGTACGCGAACACTGAAGCTTTCTTT
>TRBJ2-5|TRBV28|TRBD1|16|many
CASSLGQGAVGETQYF
TGTGCCAGCAGTTTAGGACAGGGGGCAGTAGGAGAGACCCAGTACTTC
>TRBJ2-5|TRBV27|-|14|few
CASSAGTGRETQYF
TGTGCCAGCAGCGCAGGGACCGGGCGAGAGACCCAGTACTTC
>TRBJ1-1|TRBV9|-|13|many
CASSVGRQTEAFF
TGTGCCAGCAGCGTAGGGAGACAAACTGAAGCTTTCTTT
>TRBJ2-6|TRBV7-9|-|16|few
CASSLARSSGANVLTF
TGTGCCAGCAGCTTAGCTCGCTCCTCTGGGGCCAACGTCCTGACTTTC
>TRBJ2-5|TRBV7-9|-|12|many
CASAQGQETQYF
TGTGCCAGCGCGCAGGGGCAAGAGACCCAGTACTTC
>TRBJ1-5|TRBV18|-|13|-
CASSGVSDQPQHF
TGTGCCAGCTCAGGGGTTTCGGATCAGCCCCAGCATTTT
>TRBJ1-2|TRBV11-2|-|15|-
CASSLDRVGDYGYTF
TGTGCCAGCAGCTTAGATCGGGTGGGAGACTATGGCTACACCTTC
>TRBJ2-7|TRBV20-1|-|17|few
CSARDYTGPPRRLEQYF
TGCAGTGCTAGAGATTACACGGGACCTCCGCGAAGGCTCGAGCAGTACTTC
>TRBJ2-7|TRBV7-8|-|17|-
CASSLVGSVSVSYEQYF
TGTGCCAGCAGCTTAGTAGGTAGCGTGTCGGTATCCTACGAGCAGTACTTC
>TRBJ2-5|TRBV7-9|TRBD1|17|-
CASSLGPGTGGTETQYF
TGTGCCAGCAGCTTAGGACCCGGGACAGGGGGCACAGAGACCCAGTACTTC
>TRBJ2-6|TRBV4-2|TRBD2|18|-
CASSPGLAEISGANVLTF
TGTGCCAGCAGCCCCGGACTAGCGGAGATCTCTGGGGCCAACGTCCTGACTTTC
>TRBJ2-2|TRBV28|TRBD2|19|many
CASSDLAGLAKTNTGELFF
TGTGCCAGCAGTGACCTTGCGGGACTAGCAAAGACGAACACCGGGGAGCTGTTTTTT
>TRBJ2-2|TRBV5-1|-|15|-
CASSIGTASTGELFF
TGCGCCAGCAGCATTGGGACCGCCAGCACCGGGGAGCTGTTTTTT
>TRBJ2-7|TRBV5-4|TRBD1|16|-
CASSLGIGTVINEQYF
TGTGCCAGCAGCTTGGGAATCGGGACAGTTATCAACGAGCAGTACTTC
>TRBJ2-2|TRBV7-2|-|13|-
CASSLDPIGELFF
TGTGCCAGCAGCTTAGACCCAATCGGGGAGCTGTTTTTT
>TRBJ1-1|TRBV28|TRBD1|17|many
CASSFHPGTDWHTEAFF
TGTGCCAGCAGTTTCCACCCCGGGACAGATTGGCACACTGAAGCTTTCTTT
>TRBJ2-1|TRBV12-3/TRBV12-4|-|16|-
CASSLGGSTVYNEQFF
TGTGCCAGCAGTTTAGGTGGGTCGACTGTCTACAATGAGCAGTTCTTC
>TRBJ2-7|TRBV28|-|14|many
CASTPLTVAYEQYF
TGTGCCAGCACCCCCTTGACAGTCGCCTACGAGCAGTACTTC
>TRBJ1-4|TRBV7-8|-|16|-
CASSLGTSKGSEKLFF
TGTGCCAGCAGCTTAGGGACCTCTAAAGGGAGTGAAAAACTGTTTTTT
>TRBJ2-7|TRBV12-3/TRBV12-4|TRBD2|14|many
CASSFRGGTYEQYF
TGTGCCAGCAGTTTTCGCGGGGGGACCTACGAGCAGTACTTC
>TRBJ2-7|TRBV29-1|-|12|-
CSVGWTPNEQYF
TGCAGCGTTGGGTGGACTCCGAACGAGCAGTACTTC
>TRBJ1-5|TRBV27|-|18|few
CASRYSGGQGHSNQPQHF
TGTGCCAGCAGATACTCCGGGGGGCAGGGCCATAGCAATCAGCCCCAGCATTTT
>TRBJ1-6|TRBV28|-|16|many
CASSPRGSNYNSPLHF
TGTGCCAGCAGCCCCCGGGGGTCCAACTATAATTCACCCCTCCACTTT